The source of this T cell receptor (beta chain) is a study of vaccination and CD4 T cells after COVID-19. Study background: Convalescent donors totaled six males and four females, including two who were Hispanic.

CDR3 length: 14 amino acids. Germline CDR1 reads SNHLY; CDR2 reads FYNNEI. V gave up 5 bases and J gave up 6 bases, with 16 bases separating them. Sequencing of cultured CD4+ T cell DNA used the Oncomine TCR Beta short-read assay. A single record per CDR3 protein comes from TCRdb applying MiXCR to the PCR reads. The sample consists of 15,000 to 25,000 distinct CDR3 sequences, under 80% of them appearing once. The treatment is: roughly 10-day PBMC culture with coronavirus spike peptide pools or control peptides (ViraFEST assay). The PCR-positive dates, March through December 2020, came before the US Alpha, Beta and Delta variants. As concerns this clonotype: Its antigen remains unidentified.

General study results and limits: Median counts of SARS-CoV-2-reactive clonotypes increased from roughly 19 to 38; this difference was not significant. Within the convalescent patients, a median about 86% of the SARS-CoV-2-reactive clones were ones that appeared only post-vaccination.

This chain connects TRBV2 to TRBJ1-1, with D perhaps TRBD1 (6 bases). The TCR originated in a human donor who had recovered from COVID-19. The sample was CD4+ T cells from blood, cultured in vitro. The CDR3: CASSLQGKVAEAFF. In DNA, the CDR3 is TGTGCCAGCAGTCTTCAGGGGAAGGTGGCTGAAGCTTTCTTT. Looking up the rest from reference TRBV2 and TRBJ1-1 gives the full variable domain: EPEVTQTPSHQVTQMGQEVILRCVPISNHLYFYWYRQILGQKVEFLVSFYNNEISEKSEIFDDQFSVERPDGSNFTLKIRSTKLEDSAMYFCASSLQGKVAEAFFGQGTRLTVV.